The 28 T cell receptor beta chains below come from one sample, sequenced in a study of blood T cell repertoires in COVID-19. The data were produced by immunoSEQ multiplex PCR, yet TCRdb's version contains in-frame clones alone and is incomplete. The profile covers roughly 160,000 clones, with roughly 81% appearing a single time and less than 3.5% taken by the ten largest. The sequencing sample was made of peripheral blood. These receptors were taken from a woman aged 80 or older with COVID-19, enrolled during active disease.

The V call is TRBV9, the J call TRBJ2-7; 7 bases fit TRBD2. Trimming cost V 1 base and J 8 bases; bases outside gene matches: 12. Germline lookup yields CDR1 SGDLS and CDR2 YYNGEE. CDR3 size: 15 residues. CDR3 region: CASSVSTSDSTQQYF. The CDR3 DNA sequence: TGTGCCAGCAGCGTATCAACTAGCGATTCTACGCAGCAGTACTTC.

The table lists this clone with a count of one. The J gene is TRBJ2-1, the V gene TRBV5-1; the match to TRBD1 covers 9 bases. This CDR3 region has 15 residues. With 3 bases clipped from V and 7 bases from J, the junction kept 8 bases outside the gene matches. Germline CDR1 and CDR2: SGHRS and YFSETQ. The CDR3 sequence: CASSWGTGSANEQFF. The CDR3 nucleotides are TGCGCCAGCAGCTGGGGGACAGGGTCGGCGAATGAGCAGTTCTTC.

The CDR3 sequence is CAINAGGPYEQYF. As DNA, the CDR3 is TGTGCCATCAACGCGGGGGGGCCCTACGAGCAGTACTTC. The chain employs TRBV7-2 and TRBJ2-7; TRBD2 agrees at 9 bases. CDR3 size: 13 residues. V lost 10 bases, J lost 2 bases, and 6 bases stayed unmatched. Per the germline V gene, CDR1 is SGHTA and CDR2 is FQGNSA. Based on the CDR3 plus reference TRBV7-2 and TRBJ2-7, the full variable domain is GAGVSQSPSNKVTEKGKDVELRCDPISGHTALYWYRQSLGQGLEFLIYFQGNSAPDKSGLPSDRFSAERTGGSVSTLTIQRTQQEDSAVYLCAINAGGPYEQYFGPGTRLTVT.

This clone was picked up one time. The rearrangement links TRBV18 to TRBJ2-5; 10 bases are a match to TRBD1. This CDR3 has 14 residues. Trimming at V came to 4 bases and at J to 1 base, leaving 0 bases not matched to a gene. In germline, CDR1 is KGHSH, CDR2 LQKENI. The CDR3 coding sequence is TGTGCCAGCTCACGGGACAGGGGCCAAGAGACCCAGTACTTC. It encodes CASSRDRGQETQYF.

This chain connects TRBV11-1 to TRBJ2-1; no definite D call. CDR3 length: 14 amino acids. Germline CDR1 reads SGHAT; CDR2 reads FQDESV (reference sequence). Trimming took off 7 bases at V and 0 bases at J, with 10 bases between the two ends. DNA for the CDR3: TGTGCCAGCAACCCCCTAAGCTCCTACAATGAGCAGTTCTTC. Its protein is CASNPLSSYNEQFF. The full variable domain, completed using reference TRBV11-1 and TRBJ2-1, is EAEVAQSPRYKITEKSQAVAFWCDPISGHATLYWYRQILGQGPELLVQFQDESVVDDSQLPKDRFSAERLKGVDSTLKIQPAELGDSAMYLCASNPLSSYNEQFFGPGTRLTVL.

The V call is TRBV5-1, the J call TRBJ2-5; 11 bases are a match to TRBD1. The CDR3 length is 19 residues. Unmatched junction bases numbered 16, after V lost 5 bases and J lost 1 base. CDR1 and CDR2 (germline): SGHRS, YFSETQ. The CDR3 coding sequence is TGCGCCAGCAGAATCGGCCCTCTTGGGACAGGGGGTTTCCAAGAGACCCAGTACTTC. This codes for CASRIGPLGTGGFQETQYF.

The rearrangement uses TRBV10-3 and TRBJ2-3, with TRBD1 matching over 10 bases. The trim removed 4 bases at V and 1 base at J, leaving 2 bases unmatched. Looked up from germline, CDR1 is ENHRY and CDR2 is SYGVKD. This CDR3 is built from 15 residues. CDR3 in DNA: TGTGCCATCAGTGGGGGGACAGGGGGCACAGATACGCAGTATTTT. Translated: CAISGGTGGTDTQYF.

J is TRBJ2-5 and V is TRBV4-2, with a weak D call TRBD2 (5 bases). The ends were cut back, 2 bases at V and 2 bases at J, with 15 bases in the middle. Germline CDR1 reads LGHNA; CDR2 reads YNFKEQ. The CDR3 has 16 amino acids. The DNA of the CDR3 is TGTGCCAGCAGCCAACCAATCCGAGGGAGACAAGAGACCCAGTACTTC. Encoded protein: CASSQPIRGRQETQYF.

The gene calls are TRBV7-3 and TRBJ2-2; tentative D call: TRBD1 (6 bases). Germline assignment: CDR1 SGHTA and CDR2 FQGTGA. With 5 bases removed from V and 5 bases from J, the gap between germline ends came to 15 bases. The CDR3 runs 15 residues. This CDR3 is CASSPTQGWTGELFF. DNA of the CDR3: TGTGCCAGCAGCCCCACACAGGGATGGACCGGGGAGCTGTTTTTT.

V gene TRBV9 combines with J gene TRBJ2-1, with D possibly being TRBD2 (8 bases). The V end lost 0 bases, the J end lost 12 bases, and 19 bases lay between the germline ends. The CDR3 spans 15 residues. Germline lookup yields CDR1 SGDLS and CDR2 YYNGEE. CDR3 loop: CASSVGNGAGDRQFF. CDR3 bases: TGTGCCAGCAGCGTAGGGAACGGAGCGGGGGACAGGCAGTTCTTC.

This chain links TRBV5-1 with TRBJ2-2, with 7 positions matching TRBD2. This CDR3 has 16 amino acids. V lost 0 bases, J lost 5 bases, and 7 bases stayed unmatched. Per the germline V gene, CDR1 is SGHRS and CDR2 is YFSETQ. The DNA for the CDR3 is TGCGCCAGCAGCTTGGCACGGGGAGGGCAAACCGGGGAGCTGTTTTTT. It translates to CASSLARGGQTGELFF.

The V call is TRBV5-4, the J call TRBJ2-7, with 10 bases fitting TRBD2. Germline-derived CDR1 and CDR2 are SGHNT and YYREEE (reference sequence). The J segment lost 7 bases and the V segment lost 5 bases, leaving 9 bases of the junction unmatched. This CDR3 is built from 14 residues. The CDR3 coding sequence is TGTGCCAGCAGTTTCGCTAGCGGGAGACGGGAGCAGTACTTC. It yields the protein CASSFASGRREQYF. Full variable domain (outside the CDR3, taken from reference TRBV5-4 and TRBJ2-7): ETGVTQSPTHLIKTRGQQVTLRCSSQSGHNTVSWYQQALGQGPQFIFQYYREEENGRGNFPPRFSGLQFPNYSSELNVNALELDDSALYLCASSFASGRREQYFGPGTRLTVT.

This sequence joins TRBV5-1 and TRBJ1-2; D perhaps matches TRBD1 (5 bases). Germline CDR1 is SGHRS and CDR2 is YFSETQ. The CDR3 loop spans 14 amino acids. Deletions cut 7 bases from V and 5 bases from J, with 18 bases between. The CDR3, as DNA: TGCGCCAGCGGGCCATTCTCGGGGGAATATGGCTACACCTTC. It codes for CASGPFSGEYGYTF.

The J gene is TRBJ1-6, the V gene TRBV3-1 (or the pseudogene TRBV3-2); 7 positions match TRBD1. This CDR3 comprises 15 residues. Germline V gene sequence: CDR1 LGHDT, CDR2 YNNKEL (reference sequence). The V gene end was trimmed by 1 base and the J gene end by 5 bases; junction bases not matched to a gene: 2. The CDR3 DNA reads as TGTGCCAGCAGCCAAGGGGGGACAGATAATTCACCCCTCCACTTT. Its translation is CASSQGGTDNSPLHF.

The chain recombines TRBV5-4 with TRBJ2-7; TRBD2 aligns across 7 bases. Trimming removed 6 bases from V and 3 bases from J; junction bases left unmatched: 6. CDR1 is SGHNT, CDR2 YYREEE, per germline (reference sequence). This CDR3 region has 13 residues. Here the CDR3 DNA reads TGTGCCAGCACGGGACTACCGGGCTACGAGCAGTACTTC. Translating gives CASTGLPGYEQYF.

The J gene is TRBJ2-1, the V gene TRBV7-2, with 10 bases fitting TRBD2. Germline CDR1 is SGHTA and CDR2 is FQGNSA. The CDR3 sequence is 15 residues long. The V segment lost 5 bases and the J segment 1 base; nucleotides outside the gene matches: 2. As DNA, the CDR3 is TGTGCCAGCAGCCGGACTAGCGGATCCTACAATGAGCAGTTCTTC. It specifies CASSRTSGSYNEQFF.

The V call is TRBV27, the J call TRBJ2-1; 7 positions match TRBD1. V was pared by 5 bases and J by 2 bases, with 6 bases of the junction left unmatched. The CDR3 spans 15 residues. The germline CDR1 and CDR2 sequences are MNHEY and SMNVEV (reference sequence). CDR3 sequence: CASSDRDSAYNEQFF. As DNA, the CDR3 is TGTGCCAGCAGTGACCGGGACAGCGCCTACAATGAGCAGTTCTTC.

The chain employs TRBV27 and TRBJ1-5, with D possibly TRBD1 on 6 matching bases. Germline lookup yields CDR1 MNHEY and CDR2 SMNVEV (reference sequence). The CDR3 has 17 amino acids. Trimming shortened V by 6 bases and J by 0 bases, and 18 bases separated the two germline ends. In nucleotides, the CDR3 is TGTGCCAGCAGCCAATCGAGGGGGGGCCCTAGCAATCAGCCCCAGCATTTT. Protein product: CASSQSRGGPSNQPQHF.

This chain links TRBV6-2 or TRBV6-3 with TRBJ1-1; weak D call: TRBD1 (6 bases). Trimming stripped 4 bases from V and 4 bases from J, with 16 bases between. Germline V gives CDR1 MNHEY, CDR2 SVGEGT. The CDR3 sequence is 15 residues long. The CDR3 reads CASSFPTGSGTEAFF. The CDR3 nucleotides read TGTGCCAGCAGTTTCCCAACAGGGTCGGGCACTGAAGCTTTCTTT.

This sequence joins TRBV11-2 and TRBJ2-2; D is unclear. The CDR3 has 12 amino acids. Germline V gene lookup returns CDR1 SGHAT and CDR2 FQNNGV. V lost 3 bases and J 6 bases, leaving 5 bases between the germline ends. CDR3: CASSFYPGELFF. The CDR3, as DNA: TGTGCCAGCAGCTTTTATCCCGGGGAGCTGTTTTTT.

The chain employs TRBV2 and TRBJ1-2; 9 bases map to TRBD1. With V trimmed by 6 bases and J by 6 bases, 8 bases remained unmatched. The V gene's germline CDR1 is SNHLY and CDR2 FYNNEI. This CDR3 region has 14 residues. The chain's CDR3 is CASRGTGRTNGYTF. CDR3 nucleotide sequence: TGTGCCAGCAGAGGGACAGGGCGAACAAATGGCTACACCTTC.

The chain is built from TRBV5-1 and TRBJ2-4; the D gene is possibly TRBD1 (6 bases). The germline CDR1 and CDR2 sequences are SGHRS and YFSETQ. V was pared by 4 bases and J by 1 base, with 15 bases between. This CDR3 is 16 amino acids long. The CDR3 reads CASSGWGQGAKNIQYF. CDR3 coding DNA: TGCGCCAGCAGCGGTTGGGGTCAGGGGGCCAAAAACATTCAGTACTTC. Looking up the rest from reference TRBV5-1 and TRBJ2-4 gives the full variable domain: KAGVTQTPRYLIKTRGQQVTLSCSPISGHRSVSWYQQTPGQGLQFLFEYFSETQRNKGNFPGRFSGRQFSNSRSEMNVSTLELGDSALYLCASSGWGQGAKNIQYFGAGTRLSVL.

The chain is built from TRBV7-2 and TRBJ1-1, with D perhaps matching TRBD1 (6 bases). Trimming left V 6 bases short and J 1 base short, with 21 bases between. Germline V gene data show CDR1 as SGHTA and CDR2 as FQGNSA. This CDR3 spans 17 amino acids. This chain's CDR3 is CASRREGPGDRNTEAFF. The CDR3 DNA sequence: TGTGCCAGCAGACGGGAAGGCCCAGGGGATAGGAACACTGAAGCTTTCTTT.

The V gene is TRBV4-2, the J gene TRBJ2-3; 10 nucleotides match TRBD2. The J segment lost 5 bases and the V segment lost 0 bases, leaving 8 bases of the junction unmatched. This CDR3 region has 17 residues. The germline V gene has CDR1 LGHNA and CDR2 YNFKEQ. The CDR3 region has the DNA TGTGCCAGCAGCCAAGATCAAGCGGGAGGGGAGGGAGATACGCAGTATTTT. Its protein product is CASSQDQAGGEGDTQYF.

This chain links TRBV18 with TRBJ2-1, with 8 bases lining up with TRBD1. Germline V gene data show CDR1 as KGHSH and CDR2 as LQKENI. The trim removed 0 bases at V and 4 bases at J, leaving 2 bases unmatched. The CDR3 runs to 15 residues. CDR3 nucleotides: TGTGCCAGCTCACCACCCCGGACAGGGTACAATGAGCAGTTCTTC. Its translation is CASSPPRTGYNEQFF.

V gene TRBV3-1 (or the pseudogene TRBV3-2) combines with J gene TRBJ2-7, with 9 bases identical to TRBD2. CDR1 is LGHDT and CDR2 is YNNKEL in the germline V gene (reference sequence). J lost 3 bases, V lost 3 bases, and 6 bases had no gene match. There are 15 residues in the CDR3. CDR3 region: CASSHRTSVLYEQYF. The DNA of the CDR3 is TGTGCCAGCAGCCATCGGACTAGCGTCCTCTACGAGCAGTACTTC.

The CDR3 sequence: CAIRGTVNTGELFF. In DNA, the CDR3 is TGTGCCATCAGGGGGACAGTGAACACCGGGGAGCTGTTTTTT. The chain links TRBV10-3 to TRBJ2-2, with 7 bases identical to TRBD1. Germline CDR1 is ENHRY and CDR2 is SYGVKD. J was trimmed by 1 base and V by 6 bases; bases with no gene match: 2. This CDR3 has 14 amino acids.

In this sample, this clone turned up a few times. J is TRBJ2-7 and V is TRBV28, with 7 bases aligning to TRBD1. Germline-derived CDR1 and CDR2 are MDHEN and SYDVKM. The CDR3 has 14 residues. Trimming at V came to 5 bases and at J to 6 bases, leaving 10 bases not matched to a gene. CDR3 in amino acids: CASSLTGVDGEQYF. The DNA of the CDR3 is TGTGCCAGCAGTCTAACAGGGGTGGACGGCGAGCAGTACTTC.